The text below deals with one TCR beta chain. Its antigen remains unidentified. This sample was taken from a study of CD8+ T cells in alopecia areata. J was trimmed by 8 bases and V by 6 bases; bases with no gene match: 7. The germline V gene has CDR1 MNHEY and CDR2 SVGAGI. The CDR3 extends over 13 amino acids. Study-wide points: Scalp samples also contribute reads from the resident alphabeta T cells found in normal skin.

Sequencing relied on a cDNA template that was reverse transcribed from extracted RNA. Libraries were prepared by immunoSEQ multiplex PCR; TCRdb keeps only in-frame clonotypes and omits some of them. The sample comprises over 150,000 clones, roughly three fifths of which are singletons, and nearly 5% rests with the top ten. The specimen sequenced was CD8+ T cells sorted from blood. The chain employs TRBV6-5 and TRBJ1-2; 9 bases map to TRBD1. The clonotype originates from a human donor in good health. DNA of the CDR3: TGTGCCAGCAGACTGGGACAGGGATTCGGCTACACCTTC. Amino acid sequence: CASRLGQGFGYTF.